Listed below are T cell receptor beta chains from one sample, sequenced in a study of CD8+ T cells in alopecia areata. This table comes from immunoSEQ multiplex PCR, and its TCRdb copy is limited to in-frame clones, with some not included. This table holds 190,000 or so clones, about three fifths found once. Source: CD8+ T cells sorted from blood, taken at week 24, from a patient treated with tofacitinib. Receptors were obtained from a human donor with alopecia areata. CDR3s leave out the opening cysteine and the closing phenylalanine or tryptophan. The D gene is left open where the match is weak. Rows give clone size only sometimes, using once, few, many, or a class for an expanded clone.

V gene	D gene	J gene	clone size	CDR3 protein
TRBV7-9	NA	TRBJ1-2	few	ASSPGSNYGYT
TRBV29-1	NA	TRBJ2-1	NA	SVSKNNEQF
TRBV9	NA	TRBJ2-3	NA	ATSSPGGNTQY
TRBV27	NA	TRBJ2-3	few	ASSIGTDTQY
TRBV27	NA	TRBJ1-1	NA	ASSLAHRSEAF
TRBV5-6	TRBD1	TRBJ2-5	NA	ASSPGLTGGETQY
TRBV29-1	NA	TRBJ1-3	few	SVATGVNSGNTIY
TRBV7-3	TRBD1	TRBJ1-4	few	ASSSSGGRTIEKLF
TRBV30	NA	TRBJ1-1	NA	ARKTGSDTEAF
TRBV6-1	TRBD2	TRBJ2-1	NA	ASQGLVGEQF
TRBV7-6	TRBD1	TRBJ2-1	NA	ASSFPGTGVVNEQF
TRBV4-1	NA	TRBJ1-6	NA	ASSQVVGQSGGSPLH
TRBV13	NA	TRBJ2-7	NA	ASSYGTANYEQY
TRBV7-9	NA	TRBJ2-3	NA	ASSPKGGPQHTQY
TRBV29-1	NA	TRBJ1-2	few	SVYGLRGKDNYGYT
TRBV7-9	TRBD1	TRBJ1-1	NA	ASSETGTGENTEAF
TRBV4-1	TRBD1	TRBJ1-2	once	ASSHDREVDGYT
TRBV7-8	NA	TRBJ2-5	NA	ASSLVSVVRDAETQY
TRBV5-6	NA	TRBJ2-7	NA	ASSWGSEQY
TRBV29-1	NA	TRBJ2-1	few	SVDHSYNEQF
TRBV7-2	NA	TRBJ2-7	NA	ASSLTGYEQY
TRBV25-1	TRBD1	TRBJ2-1	NA	ASTGQGAHNEQF